The 29 T cell receptor beta chains below all came from one sample that was sequenced in a study of T cells in Graves' hyperthyroidism and ophthalmopathy. Researchers amplified the TCR beta CDR3 regions from RNA transcripts. First-round RT-PCR of the TCR CDR3 relied on the HTBI primer set. Each CDR3 protein is one row after TCRdb ran MiXCR on the multiplex PCR reads. The profile shows about 500,000 distinct CDR3 sequences, approximately 17% of them singletons. What was sequenced was blood. These TCRs come from a woman between 18 and 29 years old with Graves' ophthalmopathy.

This clonotype was counted only a few times. The rearrangement links TRBV5-4 to TRBJ2-1; D not certain. This CDR3 region has 12 residues. Germline assignment: CDR1 SGHNT and CDR2 YYREEE (reference sequence). V dropped 6 bases and J dropped 5 bases, with 9 bases sitting between them. The CDR3 DNA reads TGTGCCAGCAAAAAGGGCGACAATGAGCAGTTCTTC. Amino acid sequence: CASKKGDNEQFF.

The chain carries TRBV19 and TRBJ2-1, with TRBD2 matching over 8 bases. This CDR3 comprises 14 residues. Unmatched junction bases numbered 3, after V lost 4 bases and J lost 4 bases. Germline V gene sequence: CDR1 LNHDA, CDR2 SQIVND (reference sequence). CDR3 in amino acids: CASSTGLGYNEQFF. The DNA of the CDR3 is TGTGCCAGTAGTACGGGACTAGGTTACAATGAGCAGTTCTTC.

This chain links TRBV20-1 with TRBJ1-5; D ambiguous. V was cut by 5 bases and J by 1 base, with 9 bases left in between. CDR1 is DFQATT, CDR2 SNEGSKA, per germline (reference sequence). The CDR3 has 13 residues. The CDR3 region is CSAQRTSNQPQHF. The DNA for the CDR3 is TGCAGTGCTCAGAGAACCAGCAATCAGCCCCAGCATTTT.

This clonotype has only a few counts. The V and J genes are TRBV15 and TRBJ2-1, with D possibly being TRBD1 or TRBD2 (6 bases each). The CDR3 extends over 15 amino acids. Germline values: CDR1 LNHNV, CDR2 YYDKDF (reference sequence). V lost 8 bases to trimming and J lost 4 bases, with 18 bases between them. The CDR3 sequence is CATSEGVRPYNEQFF. Written as DNA, the CDR3 is TGTGCCACCTCGGAGGGGGTAAGGCCTTACAATGAGCAGTTCTTC.

This clonotype occurred many times. V gene TRBV7-9 combines with J gene TRBJ2-1; TRBD2 aligns across 9 bases. V shed 1 base and J 4 bases; nucleotides not matched to a gene: 5. Looked up from germline, CDR1 is SEHNR and CDR2 is FQNEAQ (reference sequence). This CDR3 spans 16 amino acids. CDR3 sequence (DNA): TGTGCCAGCAGCTTAGAGAGCGGGAGGCTATACAATGAGCAGTTCTTC. Its protein product is CASSLESGRLYNEQFF.

This clonotype was observed many times. This chain joins TRBV7-2 and TRBJ2-1; TRBD2 matches at 10 bases. The germline V gene encodes CDR1 SGHTA and CDR2 FQGNSA. Unmatched junction bases numbered 10, after V lost 5 bases and J lost 3 bases. The CDR3 covers 17 residues. This CDR3 reads CASSPRSSGGLYNEQFF. Here the CDR3 DNA reads TGTGCCAGCAGCCCGCGGTCTAGCGGGGGCCTCTACAATGAGCAGTTCTTC.

This clonotype has more than one count but fewer than ten. The chain joins TRBV18 to TRBJ2-1; TRBD2 aligns across 11 bases. V was pared by 5 bases and J by 0 bases, with 3 bases of the junction left unmatched. Germline CDR1 KGHSH, CDR2 LQKENI. The CDR3 consists of 16 residues. The CDR3 nucleotides read TGTGCCAGCTCATTAGCGGGAGGGAACTCCTACAATGAGCAGTTCTTC. Protein: CASSLAGGNSYNEQFF.

This clonotype was counted at least ten times. This rearrangement joins TRBV6-1 to TRBJ1-1; D is unclear. CDR3 length equals 14 residues. Germline assignment: CDR1 MNHNS and CDR2 SASEGT. V was cut by 7 bases and J by 5 bases, with 17 bases left in between. The CDR3 is CASTPQGVGTEAFF. CDR3 nucleotide sequence: TGTGCCAGCACCCCACAAGGAGTAGGGACTGAAGCTTTCTTT.

In this sample, this clonotype turned up many times. The chain has TRBV6-1 and TRBJ2-2, with TRBD1 identical over 7 bases. The CDR3 is 15 residues long. The ends lost 4 bases at V and 0 bases at J; junction bases unmatched: 2. CDR1 MNHNS and CDR2 SASEGT come from the germline V gene. CDR3 sequence (DNA): TGTGCCAGCAGTGTTGGGACAGCGAACACCGGGGAGCTGTTTTTT. Translated: CASSVGTANTGELFF.

This clonotype appeared many times. The CDR3 region has the DNA TGTGCCAGCAGCTTAGTGACTAGCGGCACCGGGGAGCTGTTTTTT. Amino acids: CASSLVTSGTGELFF. V usage is TRBV11-2 and J usage is TRBJ2-2, with TRBD2 matching 9 bases. The CDR3 has 15 amino acids. The J segment lost 4 bases and the V segment lost 1 base, leaving 1 base of the junction unmatched. Germline CDR1 and CDR2: SGHAT and FQNNGV. Combining the CDR3 with reference TRBV11-2 and TRBJ2-2 gives the whole variable domain EAGVAQSPRYKIIEKRQSVAFWCNPISGHATLYWYQQILGQGPKLLIQFQNNGVVDDSQLPKDRFSAERLKGVDSTLKIQPAKLEDSAVYLCASSLVTSGTGELFFGEGSRLTVL.

At least ten counts were recorded for this clonotype. J is TRBJ2-3 and V is TRBV7-6, with 7 bases lining up with TRBD1. V trimming: 5 bases; J trimming: 1 base; junction bases outside the gene matches: 9. The CDR3 consists of 16 residues. Germline CDR1 and CDR2: SGHVS and FNYEAQ. The CDR3 region is CASSRTQGTRTDTQYF. The DNA for the CDR3 is TGTGCCAGCAGCCGAACACAGGGGACCCGCACAGATACGCAGTATTTT.

J is TRBJ2-7 and V is TRBV4-1; 16 bases are shared with TRBD2. CDR1 and CDR2 from the germline V gene are MGHRA and YSYEKL. The trim removed 0 bases at V and 6 bases at J, leaving 2 bases unmatched. The CDR3 loop spans 16 amino acids. Here the CDR3 DNA reads TGCGCCAGCAGCCAAGAGGGACTAGCGGGAGGGGGCGAGCAGTACTTC. Translation gives CASSQEGLAGGGEQYF.

This chain uses TRBV6-1 with TRBJ1-1, with a tentative D call TRBD1 (5 bases). Trimming removed 2 bases at V and 10 bases at J, with 14 bases between. Germline lookup yields CDR1 MNHNS and CDR2 SASEGT. The CDR3 loop spans 13 amino acids. For the CDR3, the DNA is TGTGCCAGCAGTGAATATGCGGGACCCGGAGCTTTCTTT. It encodes CASSEYAGPGAFF.

This clonotype appeared many times. The chain couples TRBV30 to TRBJ1-5; D is unresolved. The CDR3 totals 15 residues. Per germline, CDR1 GTSNPN and CDR2 SVGIG (reference sequence). Trimming pared 0 bases from V and 2 bases from J, leaving 11 bases between. The CDR3 reads CAWSVHGLGNQPQHF. CDR3 nucleotide sequence: TGTGCCTGGAGTGTACATGGTTTAGGCAATCAGCCCCAGCATTTT.

Concerning this clonotype itself: This may stem from a read error, because a much larger clone lies one nucleotide away. V is TRBV9 and J is TRBJ1-3; D uncertain. CDR3 length: 15 residues. Germline V gives CDR1 SGDLS, CDR2 YYNGEE. CDR3 DNA sequence: TGTGCCAGCAGCCCGGGAACACGCTCTGGAAACACCGTATATTTT. This translates into CASSPGTRSGNTVYF.

The gene calls are TRBV19 and TRBJ2-3; the match to TRBD2 covers 16 bases. Germline V gene data show CDR1 as LNHDA and CDR2 as SQIVND (reference sequence). The junction had 2 bases not matched to a gene; V was cut back by 8 bases and J by 6 bases. The CDR3 runs 14 residues. The CDR3 nucleotides are TGTGCCAGTGCGGGACTAGCGGGGGGGGATACGCAGTATTTT. Translating gives CASAGLAGGDTQYF.

Many counts were recorded for this clonotype. V and J are TRBV18 and TRBJ2-5; D is undetermined. Trimming shortened V by 3 bases and J by 1 base, and 6 bases separated the two germline ends. This CDR3 contains 13 residues. The V gene's germline CDR1 is KGHSH and CDR2 LQKENI. Written as DNA, the CDR3 is TGTGCCAGCTCACCTACGATCCAAGAGACCCAGTACTTC. This gives the protein CASSPTIQETQYF.

This clonotype was seen only a few times. The V gene is TRBV20-1, the J gene TRBJ2-1; 8 bases fit TRBD2. Looked up from germline, CDR1 is DFQATT and CDR2 is SNEGSKA (reference sequence). The CDR3 covers 14 residues. Trimming at V came to 8 bases and at J to 4 bases, leaving 10 bases not matched to a gene. As DNA, the CDR3 is TGCAGTCCGCCGGGACTAGTCGGGTACAATGAGCAGTTCTTC. This gives the protein CSPPGLVGYNEQFF.

This clonotype was detected ten times or more. The chain links TRBV20-1 to TRBJ2-3; 8 bases align to TRBD2. CDR1 is DFQATT, CDR2 SNEGSKA, per germline (reference sequence). CDR3 length: 16 amino acids. Trimming took 2 bases from V and 2 from J; bases not matched to a gene: 9. This chain's CDR3 is CSARPLLAEYTDTQYF. The CDR3 DNA sequence: TGCAGTGCTAGACCCCTACTAGCGGAGTACACAGATACGCAGTATTTT.

A remark on this clonotype: The junction departs from the called germline gene at one end, perhaps through a read error. The chain has TRBV7-9 and TRBJ2-2; D may correspond to TRBD1 or TRBD2 (5 bases each). This CDR3 spans 15 amino acids. Germline lookup yields CDR1 SEHNR and CDR2 FQNEAQ (reference sequence). CDR3 DNA sequence: TGTGCCGGCAGCGCGCCGGGACGGTTCACCGGGGAGCTGTTTTTT. Translation: CAGSAPGRFTGELFF.

This clonotype was detected ten times or more. The chain carries TRBV11-2 and TRBJ2-2, with D tentatively TRBD1 (5 bases). The CDR3 is 12 residues long. Trimming took 6 bases from V and 7 from J, leaving 9 bases between them. Germline V gives CDR1 SGHAT, CDR2 FQNNGV. The CDR3 DNA reads as TGTGCCAGCAGTTTCCAGGGCGGGGAGCTGTTTTTT. This sequence encodes CASSFQGGELFF.

There are a few counts of this clonotype. The chain has TRBV4-1 and TRBJ2-7, with D possibly matching TRBD1 (5 bases). Germline CDR1 MGHRA, CDR2 YSYEKL. The V end lost 0 bases, the J end lost 1 base, and 10 bases lay between the germline ends. The CDR3 is made up of 15 amino acids. CDR3 coding DNA: TGCGCCAGCAGCCAAGAGTCAGGGATGTCCTACGAGCAGTACTTC. Translated, it gives CASSQESGMSYEQYF.

This clonotype was observed many times. The gene calls are TRBV30 and TRBJ2-7; 9 bases map to TRBD2. The V gene's germline CDR1 is GTSNPN and CDR2 SVGIG (reference sequence). V was clipped by 0 bases and J by 5 bases; unmatched bases: 2. The CDR3 is made up of 13 amino acids. CDR3 protein: CAWSVAGGDEQYF. The CDR3 DNA follows: TGTGCCTGGAGTGTGGCGGGGGGGGACGAGCAGTACTTC.

This clonotype was seen repeatedly, ten times or more. The rearrangement joins TRBV27 to TRBJ2-7; no reliable D call. Trimming removed 0 bases at V and 4 bases at J, with 13 bases between. The CDR3 is made up of 15 amino acids. The germline V gene encodes CDR1 MNHEY and CDR2 SMNVEV (reference sequence). The CDR3 coding sequence is TGTGCCAGCAGTTTATCAGAGATCGGTGGGTACGAGCAGTACTTC. As protein: CASSLSEIGGYEQYF.

The J gene is TRBJ2-7, the V gene TRBV12-3 or TRBV12-4; 9 nucleotides line up with TRBD1. This CDR3 contains 16 residues. Losses at the gene ends were 5 bases for V and 0 bases for J; bases not matched to a gene: 8. The CDR3 DNA sequence: TGTGCCAGCAGTCCTAGATCGGGACAGGGCTCCTACGAGCAGTACTTC. It is translated as CASSPRSGQGSYEQYF.

This clonotype was seen many times. The rearrangement uses TRBV28 and TRBJ2-5; D perhaps matches TRBD1 (5 bases). The CDR3 is 13 amino acids. V shed 1 base and J shed 5 bases, with 8 bases lying between them. Germline lookup yields CDR1 MDHEN and CDR2 SYDVKM. The CDR3, as DNA: TGTGCCAGCAGTTTATTTGGGGCTGAGACCCAGTACTTC. Its translation: CASSLFGAETQYF.

This clonotype was counted at least ten times. CDR3 in amino acids: CASSLGDPGDTQYF. The CDR3 DNA sequence: TGTGCCAGCAGCTTGGGGGACCCGGGAGATACGCAGTATTTT. The chain employs TRBV5-5 and TRBJ2-3, with D perhaps given as TRBD1 or TRBD2 (5 bases each). The CDR3 is 14 residues long. The V and J ends lost 0 bases and 5 bases respectively, with 10 bases between them. Germline CDR1 reads SGHKS; CDR2 reads YYEKEE (reference sequence).

This clonotype was picked up many times. The chain links TRBV28 to TRBJ2-5; TRBD2 aligns across 9 bases. This CDR3 has 13 residues. J gave up 3 bases and V 5 bases, and 1 base lay outside the gene matches. Germline values: CDR1 MDHEN, CDR2 SYDVKM. The CDR3 region is CASSEREEETQYF. DNA of the CDR3: TGTGCCAGCAGTGAGCGGGAGGAAGAGACCCAGTACTTC.

The V call is TRBV5-1, the J call TRBJ2-3, with 8 bases lining up with TRBD1. This CDR3 is built from 17 residues. Per germline, CDR1 SGHRS and CDR2 YFSETQ. V lost 2 bases and J lost 0; bases outside the gene matches: 8. In DNA, the CDR3 is TGCGCCAGCAGCTTACGGACAGGGCGAACTAGCACAGATACGCAGTATTTT. This gives the protein CASSLRTGRTSTDTQYF. Variable domain in full (rest from reference TRBV5-1 and TRBJ2-3): KAGVTQTPRYLIKTRGQQVTLSCSPISGHRSVSWYQQTPGQGLQFLFEYFSETQRNKGNFPGRFSGRQFSNSRSEMNVSTLELGDSALYLCASSLRTGRTSTDTQYFGPGTRLTVL.